The 13 T cell receptor beta chains below come from one sample, sequenced in a study of response to subunit inactivated influenza vaccine. TCRdb passed the RT-PCR reads through MiXCR, listing each CDR3 protein once. The sample has about 190,000 distinct CDR3 sequences; around 14% are singletons. This specimen was CD8+ T cells sorted from PBMCs, taken less than 6 days after vaccination. These receptors were taken from a man between 45 and 60 years old who received an inactivated influenza vaccine.

This rearrangement joins TRBV9 to TRBJ2-2; tentative D call: TRBD1 (6 bases). Germline V gene data show CDR1 as SGDLS and CDR2 as YYNGEE. V lost 5 bases to trimming and J lost 1 base, with 9 bases between them. CDR3 length: 14 residues. The CDR3 loop is CASRGAWNTGELFF. CDR3 DNA sequence: TGTGCCAGCAGGGGGGCCTGGAACACCGGGGAGCTGTTTTTT. Full variable domain (rest looked up from reference TRBV9 and TRBJ2-2): DSGVTQTPKHLITATGQRVTLRCSPRSGDLSVYWYQQSLDQGLQFLIQYYNGEERAKGNILERFSAQQFPDLHSELNLSSLELGDSALYFCASRGAWNTGELFFGEGSRLTVL.

V and J are TRBV12-3 or TRBV12-4 and TRBJ2-2, with D unresolved. There are 17 residues in the CDR3. The ends were cut back, 2 bases at V and 6 bases at J, with 19 bases in the middle. Here the CDR3 DNA reads TGTGCCAGCAGTTTACCTACCACGACGAGAAGGCCCGGGGAGCTGTTTTTT. It translates to CASSLPTTTRRPGELFF.

V usage is TRBV6-5 and J usage is TRBJ2-1; D is unclear. CDR1 MNHEY and CDR2 SVGAGI come from the germline V gene. The V gene lost 2 bases and the J gene lost 10 bases, with 15 bases spanning the gap. The CDR3 spans 14 residues. The chain's CDR3 is CASSYITSGEEQFF. The CDR3 DNA reads as TGTGCCAGCAGTTACATTACCTCAGGAGAGGAGCAGTTCTTC.

The chain uses TRBV5-6 and TRBJ1-2; D uncertain. This CDR3 has 15 residues. Germline CDR1 SGHDT, CDR2 YYEEEE. Trimming pared 4 bases from V and 4 bases from J, leaving 17 bases between. Here the CDR3 DNA reads TGTGCCAGCAGCCAGAACGGAGGTATAGGCTATGGCTACACCTTC. It yields the protein CASSQNGGIGYGYTF.

The gene calls are TRBV15 and TRBJ2-1; the match to TRBD2 covers 8 bases. V lost 0 bases to trimming and J lost 3 bases; unmatched junction nucleotides: 10. The CDR3 is 18 residues long. Germline V CDR1 and CDR2: LNHNV, YYDKDF (reference sequence). CDR3: CATSRDQTAGGIYNEQFF. In DNA, the CDR3 is TGTGCCACCAGCAGAGATCAGACCGCGGGAGGAATCTACAATGAGCAGTTCTTC.

This clonotype was detected a few times. The chain couples TRBV11-1 to TRBJ2-2, with 7 positions matching TRBD2. CDR1 is SGHAT, CDR2 FQDESV, per germline (reference sequence). After removal of 7 bases from V and 4 bases from J, the junction contained 21 bases not matched to a gene. This CDR3 has 19 residues. CDR3 bases: TGTGCCAGCACCCCGAGATGGGACTATACTACCAGACGCACCGGGGAGCTGTTTTTT. Its translation: CASTPRWDYTTRRTGELFF.

This clonotype was observed a few times. The chain joins TRBV20-1 to TRBJ2-3; 13 positions agree with TRBD2. V lost 0 bases, J lost 3 bases, and 6 bases stayed unmatched. The CDR3 extends over 17 amino acids. CDR1 is DFQATT and CDR2 is SNEGSKA in the germline V gene (reference sequence). As DNA, the CDR3 is TGCAGTGCTAGAGATCAACTAGCGGGAGGGCCTACAGATACGCAGTATTTT. Translation gives CSARDQLAGGPTDTQYF.

This clonotype has a count of ten or more. CDR3 residues: CSAPRTSGDYNEQFF. As DNA, the CDR3 is TGCAGTGCTCCTAGGACTAGCGGGGATTACAATGAGCAGTTCTTC. The chain uses TRBV20-1 and TRBJ2-1, with 12 bases fitting TRBD2. The V segment lost 5 bases and the J segment 4 bases; nucleotides outside the gene matches: 6. The germline V gene encodes CDR1 DFQATT and CDR2 SNEGSKA (reference sequence). The CDR3 has 15 residues.

This clonotype has only a few counts. The chain has TRBV15 and TRBJ2-1; D is undetermined. V lost 0 bases and J lost 4, with 10 bases in between. CDR1 and CDR2 from the germline V gene are LNHNV and YYDKDF (reference sequence). CDR3 size: 15 residues. CDR3 in amino acids: CATSRDRTSYNEQFF. The CDR3 nucleotides are TGTGCCACCAGCAGAGATCGGACCTCATACAATGAGCAGTTCTTC.

This clonotype was picked up many times. The chain has TRBV10-3 and TRBJ2-7; D is unresolved. This CDR3 is built from 15 residues. Trimming cost V 3 bases and J 6 bases, with 18 bases left between them. In germline, CDR1 is ENHRY, CDR2 SYGVKD. The CDR3 DNA follows: TGTGCCATCAGTGAACGGGCCCCCAACCTCCTCGAGCAGTACTTC. Protein: CAISERAPNLLEQYF.

This clonotype was observed a few times. The V gene is TRBV7-2, the J gene TRBJ1-2; no clear D. The CDR3 runs 14 residues. Germline lookup yields CDR1 SGHTA and CDR2 FQGNSA. The V end lost 5 bases, the J end lost 6 bases, and 16 bases lay between the germline ends. The CDR3 sequence: CASSKSLIEDGYTF. In DNA form, the CDR3 reads TGTGCCAGCAGCAAGTCACTTATTGAGGATGGCTACACCTTC.

The rearrangement links TRBV12-3 or TRBV12-4 to TRBJ1-5; perhaps TRBD1 as D (5 bases). The CDR3 has 15 amino acids. The germline V and J ends were trimmed by 6 bases and 0 bases, with 12 bases remaining between them. As DNA, the CDR3 is TGTGCCAGCAGACCGGTAGGGGATAGCAATCAGCCCCAGCATTTT. Translating gives CASRPVGDSNQPQHF.

This chain uses TRBV7-9 with TRBJ2-1, with TRBD2 matching 10 bases. This CDR3 region has 16 residues. CDR1 is SEHNR and CDR2 is FQNEAQ in the germline V gene (reference sequence). Losses at the gene ends were 5 bases for V and 1 base for J; bases not matched to a gene: 5. CDR3 in amino acids: CASSTSGGASYNEQFF. DNA of the CDR3: TGTGCCAGCAGCACCAGCGGGGGGGCGTCCTACAATGAGCAGTTCTTC.